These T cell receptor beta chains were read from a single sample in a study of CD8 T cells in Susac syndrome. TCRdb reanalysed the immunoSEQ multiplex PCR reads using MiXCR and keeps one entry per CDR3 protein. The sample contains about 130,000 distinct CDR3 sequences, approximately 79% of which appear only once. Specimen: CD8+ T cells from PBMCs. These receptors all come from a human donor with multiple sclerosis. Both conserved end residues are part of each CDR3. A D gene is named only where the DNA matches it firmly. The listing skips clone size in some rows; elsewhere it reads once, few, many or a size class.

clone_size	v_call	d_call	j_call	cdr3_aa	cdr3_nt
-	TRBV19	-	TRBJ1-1	CASSLGLIEAFF	TGTGCCAGTAGTTTGGGATTAATTGAAGCTTTCTTT
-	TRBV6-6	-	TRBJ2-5	CASSYSITETQCF	TGTGCCAGCAGTTACTCGATCACGGAGACCCAGTGCTTC
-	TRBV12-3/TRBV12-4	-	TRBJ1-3	CASTSGPGNTIYF	-
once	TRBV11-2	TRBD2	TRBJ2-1	CASSLGLAANNEQFF	TGTGCCAGCAGCTTAGGACTAGCCGCAAACAATGAGCAGTTCTTC
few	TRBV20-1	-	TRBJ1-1	CSARDKGMNTEAFF	TGCAGTGCTAGAGATAAGGGCATGAACACTGAAGCTTTCTTT
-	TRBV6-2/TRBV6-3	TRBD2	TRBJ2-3	CASRARLAGESTDTQYF	TGTGCCAGCAGAGCCAGACTAGCGGGAGAATCAACAGATACGCAGTATTTT
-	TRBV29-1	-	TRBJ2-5	CSVVHRATPQETQYF	TGCAGCGTTGTGCACAGGGCAACCCCTCAAGAGACCCAGTACTTC
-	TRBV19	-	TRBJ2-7	CASSQGPDEQYF	TGTGCCAGTAGCCAGGGACCCGACGAGCAGTACTTC
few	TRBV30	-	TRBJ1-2	CAWTSGTASGYTF	TGTGCCTGGACTTCGGGGACTGCGTCGGGCTACACCTTC
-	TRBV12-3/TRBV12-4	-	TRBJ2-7	CASSLKGSSYEQYF	TGTGCCAGCAGTTTAAAGGGGAGCTCCTACGAGCAGTACTTC
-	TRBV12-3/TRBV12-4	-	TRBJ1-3	CASSPLEAAPGNTIYF	TGTGCCAGCAGTCCGTTGGAAGCCGCGCCTGGAAACACCATATATTTT
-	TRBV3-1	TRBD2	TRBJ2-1	CASSNSGTYYNEQFF	TGTGCCAGCAGCAATAGCGGGACATACTACAATGAGCAGTTCTTC
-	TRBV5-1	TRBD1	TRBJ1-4	CASSLYRQGEEEKLFF	TGCGCCAGCAGCTTATACCGACAGGGCGAGGAGGAAAAACTGTTTTTT
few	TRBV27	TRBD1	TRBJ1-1	CASSVTGTGYEAFF	TGTGCCAGCAGTGTTACCGGGACAGGGTATGAAGCTTTCTTT
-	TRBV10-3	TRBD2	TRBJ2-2	CAISQTSGGPTGELFF	TGTGCCATCAGTCAAACTAGCGGGGGGCCCACCGGGGAGCTGTTTTTT
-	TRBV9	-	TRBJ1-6	CASSAPGRGVSPLHF	TGTGCCAGCAGCGCCCCGGGGCGCGGTGTGTCACCCCTCCACTTT
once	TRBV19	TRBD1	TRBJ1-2	CASRKDRDSYGYTF	TGTGCCAGTAGAAAAGACCGGGACAGCTATGGCTACACCTTC
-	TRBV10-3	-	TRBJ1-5	CAISESTLGPLEQPQHF	TGTGCCATCAGTGAGTCGACTCTTGGGCCGCTTGAGCAGCCCCAGCATTTT
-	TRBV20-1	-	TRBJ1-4	CSARDTGTAEKLFF	TGCAGTGCTAGAGATACCGGTACAGCGGAAAAACTGTTTTTT
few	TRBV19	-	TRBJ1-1	CASSISENTEAFF	TGTGCCAGTAGTATTTCAGAGAACACTGAAGCTTTCTTT
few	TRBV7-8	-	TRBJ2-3	CASSPIAETSTDTQYF	TGTGCCAGCAGCCCCATAGCGGAGACTAGCACAGATACGCAGTATTTT
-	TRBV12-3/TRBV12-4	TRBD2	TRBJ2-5	CASSSGGASFETQYF	TGTGCCAGCAGTAGCGGGGGGGCCTCTTTTGAGACCCAGTACTTC
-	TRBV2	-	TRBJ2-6	CASSDGSPTPGANVLTF	TGTGCCAGCAGTGACGGTAGTCCAACACCTGGGGCCAACGTCCTGACTTTC
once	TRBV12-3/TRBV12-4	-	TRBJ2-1	CASSPRIAEISYNEQFF	TGTGCCAGCAGTCCCCGAATAGCGGAGATATCCTACAATGAGCAGTTCTTC
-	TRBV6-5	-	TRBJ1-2	CASSRRPAQGYTF	TGTGCCAGCAGTCGCAGACCTGCCCAGGGCTACACCTTC
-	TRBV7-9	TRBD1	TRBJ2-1	CASSLVRQGLEQFF	TGTGCCAGCAGCTTAGTGCGACAGGGGCTTGAGCAGTTCTTC
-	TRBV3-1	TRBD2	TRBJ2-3	CASSQDSGLGEYTQYF	TGTGCCAGCAGCCAAGATAGCGGACTAGGTGAATATACGCAGTATTTT
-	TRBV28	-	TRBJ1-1	CASSFSGAHTEAFF	TGTGCCAGCAGTTTTTCAGGGGCTCACACTGAAGCTTTCTTT
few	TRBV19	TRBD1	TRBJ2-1	CASLDRVTNEQFF	TGTGCCAGCCTTGACAGGGTAACCAATGAGCAGTTCTTC
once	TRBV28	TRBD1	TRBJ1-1	CASTGGWGVNTEAFF	TGTGCCAGTACAGGGGGCTGGGGGGTGAACACTGAAGCTTTCTTT
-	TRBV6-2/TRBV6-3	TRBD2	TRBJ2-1	CATTGTTGYNEQFF	TGTGCCACCACCGGGACTACCGGGTACAATGAGCAGTTCTTC
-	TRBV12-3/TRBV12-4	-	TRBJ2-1	CASSPLGVGARNEQFF	TGTGCCAGCAGTCCCCTCGGAGTCGGGGCGAGAAATGAGCAGTTCTTC
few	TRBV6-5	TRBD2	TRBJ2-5	CASSYGLASGGGGTQYF	TGTGCCAGCAGTTACGGTCTGGCTAGCGGGGGGGGCGGGACCCAGTACTTC
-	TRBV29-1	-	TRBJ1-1	CSVVAENTEAFF	TGCAGCGTTGTTGCGGAGAACACTGAAGCTTTCTTT
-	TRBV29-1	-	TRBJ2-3	CSGSTDTQYF	TGCAGCGGCAGCACAGATACGCAGTATTTT
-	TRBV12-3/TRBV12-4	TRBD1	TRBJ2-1	CASRPSLGQGSYNEQFF	TGTGCCAGCAGACCCAGTCTCGGACAGGGGAGCTACAATGAGCAGTTCTTC
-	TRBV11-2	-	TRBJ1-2	CASSPGETHYGYTF	TGTGCCAGCAGCCCTGGGGAGACACACTATGGCTACACCTTC
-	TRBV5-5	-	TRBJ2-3	CASSFGPTKDTQYF	TGTGCCAGCAGCTTCGGACCTACAAAAGATACGCAGTATTTT
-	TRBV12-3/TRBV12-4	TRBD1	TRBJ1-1	CASSWDEGARTEAFF	TGTGCCAGCAGTTGGGATGAGGGGGCGAGGACTGAAGCTTTCTTT
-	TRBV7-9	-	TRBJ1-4	CASSSLGSTNEKLFF	TGTGCCAGCAGCTCGCTGGGGAGCACTAATGAAAAACTGTTTTTT
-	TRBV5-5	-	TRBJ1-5	CASSSGALQPQHF	TGTGCCAGCAGCTCAGGGGCTCTTCAGCCCCAGCATTTT
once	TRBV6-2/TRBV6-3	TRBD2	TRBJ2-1	CASSSPREDSYNEQFF	TGTGCCAGCAGTTCCCCCCGGGAGGATAGCTACAATGAGCAGTTCTTC
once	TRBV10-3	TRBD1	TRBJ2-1	CAISDQGAAYNEQFF	TGTGCCATCAGTGACCAGGGGGCAGCCTACAATGAGCAGTTCTTC